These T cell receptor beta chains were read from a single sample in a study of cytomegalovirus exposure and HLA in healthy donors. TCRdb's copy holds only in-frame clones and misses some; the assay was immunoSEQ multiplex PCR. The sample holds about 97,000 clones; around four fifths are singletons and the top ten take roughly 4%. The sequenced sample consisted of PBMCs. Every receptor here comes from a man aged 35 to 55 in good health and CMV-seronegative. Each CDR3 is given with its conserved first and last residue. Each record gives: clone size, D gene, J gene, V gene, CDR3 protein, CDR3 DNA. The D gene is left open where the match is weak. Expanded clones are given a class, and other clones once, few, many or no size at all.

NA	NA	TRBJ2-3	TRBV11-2	CASSVGRGAVTDTQYF	TGTGCCAGCAGCGTGGGGAGGGGGGCGGTGACAGATACGCAGTATTTT
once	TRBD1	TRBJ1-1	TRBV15	CATSREMGQGRENTEAFF	TGTGCCACCAGCAGAGAAATGGGACAGGGTCGAGAGAACACTGAAGCTTTCTTT
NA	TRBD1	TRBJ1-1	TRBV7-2	CASSLVAGGNTEAFF	TGTGCCAGCAGCTTAGTCGCAGGGGGGAACACTGAAGCTTTCTTT
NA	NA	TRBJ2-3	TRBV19	CASSTTPPDTQYF	TGTGCCAGTAGTACCACTCCCCCAGATACGCAGTATTTT
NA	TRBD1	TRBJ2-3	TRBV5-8	CASSTRTGGRTQYF	TGTGCCAGCAGCACACGGACAGGGGGGCGTACGCAGTATTTT
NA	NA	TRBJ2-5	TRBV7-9	CASSLLGVDQETQYF	TGTGCCAGCAGCTTATTAGGGGTCGACCAAGAGACCCAGTACTTC
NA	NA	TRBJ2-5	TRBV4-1	CASSNSWDTAQETQYF	TGCGCCAGCAGCAACTCCTGGGACACAGCACAAGAGACCCAGTACTTC
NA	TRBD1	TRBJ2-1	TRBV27	CASSRAPGTEISNEQFF	TGTGCCAGCAGTAGGGCCCCCGGGACAGAGATCTCCAATGAGCAGTTCTTC
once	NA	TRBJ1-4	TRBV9	CASSVTATNEKLFF	TGTGCCAGCAGCGTGACAGCAACTAATGAAAAACTGTTTTTT
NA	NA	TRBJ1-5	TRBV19	CASRGGNQPQHF	TGTGCCAGTAGGGGGGGTAATCAGCCCCAGCATTTT
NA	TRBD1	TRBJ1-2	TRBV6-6	CASSRTGGNYGYTF	TGTGCCAGCAGTCGGACAGGGGGTAACTATGGCTACACCTTC
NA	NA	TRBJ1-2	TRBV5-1	CASSAVDPSYGYTF	TGCGCCAGCAGCGCGGTAGACCCCTCCTATGGCTACACCTTC
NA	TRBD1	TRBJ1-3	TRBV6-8	CASSSLTGEGNTIYF	TGTGCCAGCAGTTCCTTGACAGGGGAGGGAAACACCATATATTTT
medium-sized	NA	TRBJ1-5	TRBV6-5	CASSPQGWSNQPQHF	TGTGCCAGCAGCCCACAGGGTTGGAGCAATCAGCCCCAGCATTTT
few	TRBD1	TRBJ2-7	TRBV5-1	CASSLAPGTGINEQYF	TGCGCCAGCAGCTTGGCTCCCGGGACAGGGATAAACGAGCAGTACTTC
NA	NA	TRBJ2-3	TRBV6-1	CASSVGGGTDTQYF	TGTGCCAGCAGTGTAGGAGGGGGCACAGATACGCAGTATTTT
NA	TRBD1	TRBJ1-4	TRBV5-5	CASSTGQGPNEKLFF	TGTGCCAGCAGCACCGGACAGGGCCCTAATGAAAAACTGTTTTTT
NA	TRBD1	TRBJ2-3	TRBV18	CASSPIIDRGTHDTQYF	TGTGCCAGCTCACCGATAATAGACAGGGGCACACACGATACGCAGTATTTT
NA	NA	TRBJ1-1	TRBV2	CASTYRDGTEAFF	TGTGCCAGCACTTACAGAGATGGCACTGAAGCTTTCTTT
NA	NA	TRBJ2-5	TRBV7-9	CASSLARQETQYF	TGTGCCAGCAGCTTAGCGCGGCAAGAGACCCAGTACTTC
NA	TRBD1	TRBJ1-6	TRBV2	CASSEEDRGYSPLHF	TGTGCCAGCAGTGAAGAGGACAGGGGGTATTCACCCCTCCACTTT
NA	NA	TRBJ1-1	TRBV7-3	CASSLTDRAEAFF	TGTGCCAGCAGCTTAACGGACAGAGCTGAAGCTTTCTTT
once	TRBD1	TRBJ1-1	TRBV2	CASNDRGEAFF	TGTGCCAGCAACGACAGGGGGGAAGCTTTCTTT
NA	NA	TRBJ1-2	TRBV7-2	CASSLSGSYGYTF	TGTGCCAGCAGCTTGAGTGGGAGCTATGGCTACACCTTC
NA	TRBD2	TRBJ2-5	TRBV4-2	CASSLGTSGGHGKETQYF	TGTGCCAGCAGCCTTGGGACTAGCGGGGGGCATGGGAAAGAGACCCAGTACTTC
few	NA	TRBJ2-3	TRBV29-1	CSAGRGEVTDTQYF	TGCAGCGCAGGGAGGGGGGAGGTGACAGATACGCAGTATTTT
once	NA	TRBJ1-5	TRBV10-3	CAISRERSNQPQHF	TGTGCCATCAGTAGGGAGCGGAGCAATCAGCCCCAGCATTTT
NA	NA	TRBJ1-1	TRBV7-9	CASGGGTGHTEAFF	TGTGCCAGCGGAGGCGGCACAGGGCACACTGAAGCTTTCTTT
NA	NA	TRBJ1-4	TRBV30	CAWSGPGEKLFF	TGTGCCTGGAGTGGGCCAGGTGAAAAACTGTTTTTT